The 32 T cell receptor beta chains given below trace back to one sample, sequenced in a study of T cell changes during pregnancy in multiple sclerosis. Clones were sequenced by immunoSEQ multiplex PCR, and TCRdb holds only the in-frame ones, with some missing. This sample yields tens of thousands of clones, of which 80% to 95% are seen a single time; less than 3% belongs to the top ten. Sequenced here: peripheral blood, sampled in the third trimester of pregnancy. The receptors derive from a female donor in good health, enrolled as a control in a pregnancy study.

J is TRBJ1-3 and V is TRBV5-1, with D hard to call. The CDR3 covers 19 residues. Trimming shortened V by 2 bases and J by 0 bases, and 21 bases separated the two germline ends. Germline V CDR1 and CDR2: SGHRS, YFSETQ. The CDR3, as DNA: TGCGCCAGCAGCTTCTCCCTCCTTCCAAACTCTAACTCTGGAAACACCATATATTTT. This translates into CASSFSLLPNSNSGNTIYF. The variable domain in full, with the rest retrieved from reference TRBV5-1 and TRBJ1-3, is KAGVTQTPRYLIKTRGQQVTLSCSPISGHRSVSWYQQTPGQGLQFLFEYFSETQRNKGNFPGRFSGRQFSNSRSEMNVSTLELGDSALYLCASSFSLLPNSNSGNTIYFGEGSWLTVV.

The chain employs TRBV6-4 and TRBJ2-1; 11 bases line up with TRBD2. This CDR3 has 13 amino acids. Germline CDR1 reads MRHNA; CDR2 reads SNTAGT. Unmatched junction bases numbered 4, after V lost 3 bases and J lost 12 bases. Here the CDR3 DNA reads TGTGCCAGCAGTGAGGTAGCGGGAGGGGTGCAGTTCTTC. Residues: CASSEVAGGVQFF.

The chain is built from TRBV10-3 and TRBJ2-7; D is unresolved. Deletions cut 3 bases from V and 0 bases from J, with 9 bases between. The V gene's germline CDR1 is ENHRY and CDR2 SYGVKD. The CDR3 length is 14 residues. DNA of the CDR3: TGTGCCATCAGTGACAGGATGAGCTCCTACGAGCAGTACTTC. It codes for CAISDRMSSYEQYF.

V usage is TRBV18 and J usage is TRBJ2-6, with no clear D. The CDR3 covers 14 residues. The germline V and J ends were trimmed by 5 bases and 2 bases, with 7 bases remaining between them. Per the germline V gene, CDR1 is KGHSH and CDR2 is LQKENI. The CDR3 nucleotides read TGTGCCAGCTCAAACAGAACTGGGGCCAACGTCCTGACTTTC. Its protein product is CASSNRTGANVLTF.

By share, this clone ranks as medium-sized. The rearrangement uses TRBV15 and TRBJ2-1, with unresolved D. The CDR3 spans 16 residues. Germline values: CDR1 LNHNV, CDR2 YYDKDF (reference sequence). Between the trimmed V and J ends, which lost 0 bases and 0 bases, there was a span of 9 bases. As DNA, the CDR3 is TGTGCCACCAGCAGAGATAGTAGTCTCTCCTACAATGAGCAGTTCTTC. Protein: CATSRDSSLSYNEQFF.

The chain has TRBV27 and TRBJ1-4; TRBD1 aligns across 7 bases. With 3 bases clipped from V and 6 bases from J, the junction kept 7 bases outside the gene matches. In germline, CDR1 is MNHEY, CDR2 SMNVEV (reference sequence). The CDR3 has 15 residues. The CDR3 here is CASSFTRQGDEKLFF. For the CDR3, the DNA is TGTGCCAGCAGTTTCACGAGACAGGGTGATGAAAAACTGTTTTTT.

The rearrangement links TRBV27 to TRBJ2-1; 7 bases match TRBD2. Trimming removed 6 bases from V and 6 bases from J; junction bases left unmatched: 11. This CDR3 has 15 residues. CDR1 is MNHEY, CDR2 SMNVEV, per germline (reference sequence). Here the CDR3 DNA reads TGTGCCAGCAGACCATTGGGCGGGAGAGGCAATGAGCAGTTCTTC. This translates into CASRPLGGRGNEQFF.

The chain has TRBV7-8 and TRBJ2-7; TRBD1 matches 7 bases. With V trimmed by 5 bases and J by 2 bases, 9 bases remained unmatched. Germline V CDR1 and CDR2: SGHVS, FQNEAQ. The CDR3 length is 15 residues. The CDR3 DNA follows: TGTGCCAGCAGCATCCGATCGGGACAGACCTACGAGCAGTACTTC. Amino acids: CASSIRSGQTYEQYF. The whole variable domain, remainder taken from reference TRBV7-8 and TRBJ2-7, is GAGVSQSPRYKVAKRGQDVALRCDPISGHVSLFWYQQALGQGPEFLTYFQNEAQLDKSGLPSDRFFAERPEGSVSTLKIQRTQQEDSAVYLCASSIRSGQTYEQYFGPGTRLTVT.

CDR3 in amino acids: CASSKLRQGSYEQYF. CDR3 nucleotide sequence: TGTGCCAGCAGCAAACTAAGACAGGGGTCCTACGAGCAGTACTTC. V and J are TRBV7-9 and TRBJ2-7; TRBD1 agrees at 8 bases. V lost 5 bases to trimming and J lost 1 base; unmatched junction nucleotides: 7. Germline CDR1 reads SEHNR; CDR2 reads FQNEAQ (reference sequence). The CDR3 is made up of 15 amino acids.

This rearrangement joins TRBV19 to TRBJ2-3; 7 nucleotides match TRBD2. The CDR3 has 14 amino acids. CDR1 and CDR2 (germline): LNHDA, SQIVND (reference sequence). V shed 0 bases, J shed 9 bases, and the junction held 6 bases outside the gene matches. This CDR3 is CASSIEAMGGTQYF. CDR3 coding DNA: TGTGCCAGTAGTATAGAGGCGATGGGAGGGACGCAGTATTTT.

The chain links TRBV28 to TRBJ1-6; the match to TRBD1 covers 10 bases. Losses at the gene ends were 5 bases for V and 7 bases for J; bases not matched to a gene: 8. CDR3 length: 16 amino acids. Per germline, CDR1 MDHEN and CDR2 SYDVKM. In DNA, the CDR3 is TGTGCCAGCAGTCTCCCGGGACAGGGGCGCAATTCACCCCTCCACTTT. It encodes CASSLPGQGRNSPLHF.

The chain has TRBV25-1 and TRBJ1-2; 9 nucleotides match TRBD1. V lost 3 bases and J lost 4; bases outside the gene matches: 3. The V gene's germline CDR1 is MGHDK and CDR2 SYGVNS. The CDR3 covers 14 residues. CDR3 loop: CASSEGTGSYGYTF. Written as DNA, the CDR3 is TGTGCCAGCAGTGAGGGGACAGGGTCCTATGGCTACACCTTC.

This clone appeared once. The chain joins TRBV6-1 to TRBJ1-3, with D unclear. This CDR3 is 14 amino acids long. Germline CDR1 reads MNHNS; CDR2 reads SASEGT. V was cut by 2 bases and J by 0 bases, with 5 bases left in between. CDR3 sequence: CASSEQNSGNTIYF. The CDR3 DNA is TGTGCCAGCAGTGAACAGAACTCTGGAAACACCATATATTTT.

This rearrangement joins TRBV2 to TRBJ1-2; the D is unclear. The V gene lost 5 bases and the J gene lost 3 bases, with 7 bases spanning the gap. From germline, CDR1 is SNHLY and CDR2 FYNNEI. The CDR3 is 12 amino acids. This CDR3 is CASSSYDYGYTF. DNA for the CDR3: TGTGCCAGCAGTTCCTATGACTATGGCTACACCTTC. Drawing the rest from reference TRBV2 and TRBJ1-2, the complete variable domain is EPEVTQTPSHQVTQMGQEVILRCVPISNHLYFYWYRQILGQKVEFLVSFYNNEISEKSEIFDDQFSVERPDGSNFTLKIRSTKLEDSAMYFCASSSYDYGYTFGSGTRLTVV.

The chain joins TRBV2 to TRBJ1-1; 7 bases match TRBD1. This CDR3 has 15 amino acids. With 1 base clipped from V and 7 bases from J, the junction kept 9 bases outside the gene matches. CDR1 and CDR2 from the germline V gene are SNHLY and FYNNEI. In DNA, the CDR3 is TGTGCCAGCAGTGAAGGACAGGGAATTCGGATTGAAGCTTTCTTT. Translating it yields CASSEGQGIRIEAFF.

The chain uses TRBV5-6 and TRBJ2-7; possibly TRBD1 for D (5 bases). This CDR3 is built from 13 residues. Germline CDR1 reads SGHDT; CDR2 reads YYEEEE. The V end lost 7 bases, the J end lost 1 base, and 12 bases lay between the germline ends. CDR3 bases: TGTGCCAGCGAGGCGCAGGGTTCCTACGAGCAGTACTTC. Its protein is CASEAQGSYEQYF.

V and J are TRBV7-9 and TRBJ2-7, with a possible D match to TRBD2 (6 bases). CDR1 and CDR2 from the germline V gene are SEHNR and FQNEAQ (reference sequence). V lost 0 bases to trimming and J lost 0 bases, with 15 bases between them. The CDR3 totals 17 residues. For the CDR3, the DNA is TGTGCCAGCAGCTTAGCAGGATGGGGGGAGAGCTCCTACGAGCAGTACTTC. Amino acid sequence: CASSLAGWGESSYEQYF.

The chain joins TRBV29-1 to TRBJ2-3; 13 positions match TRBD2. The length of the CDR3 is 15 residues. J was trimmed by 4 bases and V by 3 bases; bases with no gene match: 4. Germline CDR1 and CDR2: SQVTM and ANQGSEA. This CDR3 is CSVEGLAGNPDTQYF. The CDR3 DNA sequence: TGCAGCGTTGAGGGACTAGCGGGAAACCCAGATACGCAGTATTTT.

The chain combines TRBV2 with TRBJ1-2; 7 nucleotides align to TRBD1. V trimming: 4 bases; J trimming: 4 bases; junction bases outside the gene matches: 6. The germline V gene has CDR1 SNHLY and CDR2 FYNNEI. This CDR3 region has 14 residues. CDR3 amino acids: CASSGPGQIYGYTF. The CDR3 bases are TGTGCCAGCAGTGGTCCGGGACAGATCTATGGCTACACCTTC.

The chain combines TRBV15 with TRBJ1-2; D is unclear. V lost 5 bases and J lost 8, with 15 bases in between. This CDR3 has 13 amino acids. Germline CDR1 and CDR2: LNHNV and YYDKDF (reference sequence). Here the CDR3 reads CATSVGEVDGYTF. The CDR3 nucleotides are TGTGCCACCAGCGTTGGGGAGGTGGACGGCTACACCTTC.

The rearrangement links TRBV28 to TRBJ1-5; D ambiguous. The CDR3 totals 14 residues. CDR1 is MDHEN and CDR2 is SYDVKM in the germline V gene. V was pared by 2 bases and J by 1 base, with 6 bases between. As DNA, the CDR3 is TGTGCCAGCAGTTTAGGACTAAGCAATCAGCCCCAGCATTTT. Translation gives CASSLGLSNQPQHF.

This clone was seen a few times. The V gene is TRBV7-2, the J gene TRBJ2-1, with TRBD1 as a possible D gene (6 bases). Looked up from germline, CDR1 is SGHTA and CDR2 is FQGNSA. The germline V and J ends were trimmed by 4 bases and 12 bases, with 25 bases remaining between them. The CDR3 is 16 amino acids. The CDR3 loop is CASSSGPGHGVGGQFF. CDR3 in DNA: TGTGCCAGCAGCTCGGGCCCGGGACACGGAGTCGGTGGGCAGTTCTTC.

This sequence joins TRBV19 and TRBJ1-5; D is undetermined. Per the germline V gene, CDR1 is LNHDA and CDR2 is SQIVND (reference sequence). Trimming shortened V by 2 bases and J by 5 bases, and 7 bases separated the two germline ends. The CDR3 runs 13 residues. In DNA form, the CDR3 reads TGTGCCAGTAGTATACAGGCTTATCAGCCCCAGCATTTT. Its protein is CASSIQAYQPQHF.

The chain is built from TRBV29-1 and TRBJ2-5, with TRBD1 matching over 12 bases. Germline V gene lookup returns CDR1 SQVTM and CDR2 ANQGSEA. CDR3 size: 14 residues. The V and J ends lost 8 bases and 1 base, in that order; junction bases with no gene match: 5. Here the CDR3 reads CSTGDRGRQETQYF. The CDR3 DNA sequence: TGCAGCACCGGGGACAGGGGGCGCCAAGAGACCCAGTACTTC. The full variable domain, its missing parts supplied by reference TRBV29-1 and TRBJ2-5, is SAVISQKPSRDICQRGTSLTIQCQVDSQVTMMFWYRQQPGQSLTLIATANQGSEATYESGFVIDKFPISRPNLTFSTLTVSNMSPEDSSIYLCSTGDRGRQETQYFGPGTRLLVL.

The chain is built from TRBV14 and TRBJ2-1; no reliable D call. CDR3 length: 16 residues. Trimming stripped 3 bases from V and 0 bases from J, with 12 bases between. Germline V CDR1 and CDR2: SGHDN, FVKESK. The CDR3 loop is CASSQIRGSSYNEQFF. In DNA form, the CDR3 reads TGTGCCAGCAGCCAGATACGTGGCAGCTCCTACAATGAGCAGTTCTTC.

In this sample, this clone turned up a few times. This chain's CDR3 is CASSLDRLGGGFYNEQFF. The CDR3 nucleotides read TGTGCCAGCAGCTTAGATCGGTTAGGCGGGGGGTTCTACAATGAGCAGTTCTTC. The chain combines TRBV11-2 with TRBJ2-1; 8 bases agree with TRBD2. The CDR3 length is 18 residues. Germline V gene lookup returns CDR1 SGHAT and CDR2 FQNNGV. V lost 0 bases and J lost 3; bases outside the gene matches: 10.

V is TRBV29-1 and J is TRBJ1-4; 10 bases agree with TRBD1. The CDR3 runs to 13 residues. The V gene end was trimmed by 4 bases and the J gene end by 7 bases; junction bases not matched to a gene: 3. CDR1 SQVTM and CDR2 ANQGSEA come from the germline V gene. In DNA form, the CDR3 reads TGCAGCGTTGCCGGGACAGGGGTTGAAAAACTGTTTTTT. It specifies CSVAGTGVEKLFF.

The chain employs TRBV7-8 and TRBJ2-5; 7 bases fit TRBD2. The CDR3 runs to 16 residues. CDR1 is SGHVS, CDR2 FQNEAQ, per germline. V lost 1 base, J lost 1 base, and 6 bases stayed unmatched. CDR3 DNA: TGTGCCAGCAGCTTAGTCGATTCGGGGGGCCAAGAGACCCAGTACTTC. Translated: CASSLVDSGGQETQYF. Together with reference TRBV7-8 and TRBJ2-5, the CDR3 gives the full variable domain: GAGVSQSPRYKVAKRGQDVALRCDPISGHVSLFWYQQALGQGPEFLTYFQNEAQLDKSGLPSDRFFAERPEGSVSTLKIQRTQQEDSAVYLCASSLVDSGGQETQYFGPGTRLLVL.

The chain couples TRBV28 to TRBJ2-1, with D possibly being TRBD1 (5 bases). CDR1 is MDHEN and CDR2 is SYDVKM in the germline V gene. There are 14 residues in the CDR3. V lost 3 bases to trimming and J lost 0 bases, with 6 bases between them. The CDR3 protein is CASSFDSSYNEQFF. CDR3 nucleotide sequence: TGTGCCAGCAGTTTTGACAGCTCCTACAATGAGCAGTTCTTC.

For the CDR3, the DNA is TGTGCCAGCAGCTTGAGTCTAGCGGGTAACAATGAGCAGTTCTTC. Protein sequence: CASSLSLAGNNEQFF. This rearrangement joins TRBV5-4 to TRBJ2-1; 8 positions match TRBD2. CDR1 and CDR2 from the germline V gene are SGHNT and YYREEE (reference sequence). J gave up 5 bases and V 1 base, and 5 bases lay outside the gene matches. CDR3 size: 15 residues.

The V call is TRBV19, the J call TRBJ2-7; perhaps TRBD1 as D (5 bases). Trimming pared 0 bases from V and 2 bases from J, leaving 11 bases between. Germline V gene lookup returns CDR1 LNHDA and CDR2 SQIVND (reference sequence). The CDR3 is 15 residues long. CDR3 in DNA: TGTGCCAGTAGTATAGAGGCAGGGTCAACCTACGAGCAGTACTTC. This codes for CASSIEAGSTYEQYF.

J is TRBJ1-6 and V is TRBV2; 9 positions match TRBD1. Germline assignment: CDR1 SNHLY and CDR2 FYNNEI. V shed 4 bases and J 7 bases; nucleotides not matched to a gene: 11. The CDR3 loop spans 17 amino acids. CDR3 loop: CASSVRPGTGSNSPLHF. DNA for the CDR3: TGTGCCAGCAGTGTCCGACCCGGGACAGGGAGCAATTCACCCCTCCACTTT. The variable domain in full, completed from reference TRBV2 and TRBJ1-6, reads EPEVTQTPSHQVTQMGQEVILRCVPISNHLYFYWYRQILGQKVEFLVSFYNNEISEKSEIFDDQFSVERPDGSNFTLKIRSTKLEDSAMYFCASSVRPGTGSNSPLHFGNGTRLTVT.